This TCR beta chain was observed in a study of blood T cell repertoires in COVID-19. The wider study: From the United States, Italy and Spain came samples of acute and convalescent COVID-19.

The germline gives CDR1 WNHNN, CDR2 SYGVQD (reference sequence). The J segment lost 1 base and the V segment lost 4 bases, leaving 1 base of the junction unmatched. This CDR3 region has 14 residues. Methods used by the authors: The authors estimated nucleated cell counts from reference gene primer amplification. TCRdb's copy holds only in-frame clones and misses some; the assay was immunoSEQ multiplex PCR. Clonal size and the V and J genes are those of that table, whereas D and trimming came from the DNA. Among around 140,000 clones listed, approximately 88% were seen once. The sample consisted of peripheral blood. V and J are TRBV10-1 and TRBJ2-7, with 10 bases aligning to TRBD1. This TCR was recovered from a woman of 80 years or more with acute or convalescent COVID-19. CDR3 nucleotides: TGCGCCAGCAGTGGGACAGGGGGATCCTACGAGCAGTACTTC. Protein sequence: CASSGTGGSYEQYF.